Given below is one T cell receptor (beta chain) in context. Its specific antigen is unknown. Base qualities are not at hand, and no much larger clone is one base apart. The time point label, as the study defines it: baseline before first vaccination. Vaccinee samples came from UK trials COV001 and COV002, including a single-blind randomized controlled phase 2/3 trial of AZD1222 (ChAdOx1 nCoV-19) in healthy adults. For TCRbeta chain sequencing, PBMC samples were collected from trial participants at day 0 and at day 28 after the second dose. The record originates from a study of T cell responses to AZD1222 COVID-19 vaccine (dated by TCRdb to the early 2020s). Describing the broader study: AZD1222 recipients whose second dose came at about 4 weeks and those whose second dose came at about 12 weeks were combined into one group, since spike-specific TCR depth and breadth did not differ between the two schedules. TCR sequencing covered more than 230 trial participants: some 210 given two doses of AZD1222 and 26 given two doses of MenACWY control vaccine. Trial participants were enrolled by age into 18-55, 56-69 and 70-plus year subgroups, with roughly 150, 30 and 60 TCR-sequenced participants respectively.

Study-level results and caveats: The 56-69-year group was small, and its depth increase did not reach significance, likely because of low power. Reportedly, almost half of the unique spike-specific TCRs recognized epitopes lying outside the regions that are mutated in the B.1.351 and B.1.1.7 variants. After two AZD1222 doses, both the breadth and the depth of spike-specific TCRs were significantly higher than at day 0 and than in MenACWY recipients. Because no samples from the day 14 peak response were available, repertoires could be characterized only after the peak T cell response. CD4 TCRs associated with the vaccine covered the entire spike protein, and the dominant responses were in regions 160-218 and 743-854. Participants were mostly white British and included more females than males, and it was suggested by the authors that clonal diversity may have been underestimated. Conclusions about previously exposed vaccinees are limited, since just a handful of AZD1222 recipients were seropositive for SARS-CoV-2 at baseline.

The CDR3 regions of human TCRbeta chains were analyzed by immunosequencing. Processing in the source paper ran as follows. TCRs in the repertoires were matched against a reference library of SARS-CoV-2-specific TCRs that had been generated with the MIRA antigen-specificity platform. Breadth meant the fraction of unique TCRs that were SARS-CoV-2-associated, whereas depth meant the fraction of total T cells that were SARS-CoV-2-associated. Using the MIRA data, each spike-specific TCR was mapped to the spike region that the TCR reacts to and placed in a CD4 or CD8 class. Log10-transformed breadth and depth values were compared by one-way ANOVA with Sidak's multiple comparisons tests. Drawn from immuneACCESS, this table holds only the in-frame rearrangements with V and J called that TCRdb kept. Clones are partly lost; checked studies trace under half to an unresolved V gene and leave the rest unexplained. V and J calls and clone size follow that table, whereas D and trimming were derived from the DNA. This sample lists 95,000 to 150,000 clones; 65% to 90% were detected once. 6.5% to 9.5% of the sample is in the top ten clones.

The CDR3 starts with the cysteine, ends with the phenylalanine, and has 15 residues. The entry retains the CDR3 DNA only, 45 bases that are in frame from base 1. Based on the germline V gene (reference sequence), the CDR1 and CDR2 sequences are LNHDA and SQIVND. V sheds 2 bases and J sheds 0 bases, leaving 7 bases between their ends. Recombination connected TRBV19 to TRBJ2-2; a tentative D match to TRBD1 spans 5 bases. This receptor was taken from an adult in good health. The material sequenced was peripheral blood, taken on day 0 of AZD1222 vaccination. The nucleotide sequence is TGTGCCAGTAGTATAAAGGGGTCGAACACCGGGGAGCTGTTTTTT. It is translated as CASSIKGSNTGELFF.